The 20 T cell receptor beta chains given below trace back to one sample, sequenced in a study of T cell responses to AZD1222 COVID-19 vaccine. Method: immunoSEQ multiplex PCR; TCRdb's copy keeps in-frame clones and lacks some. The table lists around 180,000 clones, 85% to 95% of them singletons, with over 9.5% in the top ten. The sequencing used peripheral blood, collected on day 0 of AZD1222 vaccination. The receptor set was obtained from an adult in good health.

This chain links TRBV4-2 with TRBJ1-5; maybe TRBD1 (6 bases). Trimming cost V 6 bases and J 2 bases, with 14 bases left between them. This CDR3 comprises 15 residues. In germline, CDR1 is LGHNA, CDR2 YNFKEQ. The CDR3 DNA reads TGTGCCAGCAGTTCGAGTGGGGGCGGCAATCAGCCCCAGCATTTT. This encodes CASSSSGGGNQPQHF.

The chain employs TRBV6-5 and TRBJ1-1; D is unclear. This CDR3 has 12 amino acids. The V end was cut by 4 bases, the J end by 11 bases, with 14 bases between. Germline V gene lookup returns CDR1 MNHEY and CDR2 SVGAGI. The CDR3 nucleotides are TGTGCCAGCAGTTTGGACCTTTCGCGGGCTTTCTTT. As protein: CASSLDLSRAFF.

The J gene is TRBJ1-3, the V gene TRBV18; no clear D gene. Trimming shortened V by 0 bases and J by 0 bases, and 9 bases separated the two germline ends. CDR3 length equals 16 residues. Germline V gene data show CDR1 as KGHSH and CDR2 as LQKENI. CDR3 nucleotide sequence: TGTGCCAGCTCACCACCATCCCAGAGCTCTGGAAACACCATATATTTT. Encoded protein: CASSPPSQSSGNTIYF.

The rearrangement links TRBV5-1 to TRBJ2-5; D uncertain. V was pared by 4 bases and J by 0 bases, with 19 bases between. The CDR3 loop spans 17 amino acids. CDR1 is SGHRS, CDR2 YFSETQ, per germline. The CDR3 nucleotides are TGCGCCAGCAGCCTTTCTTGGGCCTCAGGATACCAAGAGACCCAGTACTTC. Protein sequence: CASSLSWASGYQETQYF.

The chain is built from TRBV3-1 (or the pseudogene TRBV3-2) and TRBJ2-3, with 7 bases aligning to TRBD2. CDR1 and CDR2 (germline): LGHDT, YNNKEL (reference sequence). The CDR3 loop spans 15 amino acids. With V trimmed by 2 bases and J by 2 bases, 4 bases remained unmatched. In nucleotides, the CDR3 is TGTGCCAGCAGCCAACGGACTAGTAACACAGATACGCAGTATTTT. This gives the protein CASSQRTSNTDTQYF.

The chain recombines TRBV30 with TRBJ1-2, with TRBD1 matching 9 bases. J gave up 14 bases and V 2 bases, and 12 bases lay outside the gene matches. Germline assignment: CDR1 GTSNPN and CDR2 SVGIG (reference sequence). The CDR3 is made up of 13 amino acids. The CDR3 sequence: CAWSSGTGYGKTF. CDR3 DNA: TGTGCCTGGAGTTCCGGGACAGGGTACGGGAAAACCTTC.

V gene TRBV6-5 combines with J gene TRBJ1-2; D is unresolved. This CDR3 spans 14 amino acids. V dropped 11 bases and J dropped 0 bases, with 16 bases sitting between them. From germline, CDR1 is MNHEY and CDR2 SVGAGI. CDR3 in DNA: TGTGCCTGCATCGTGATGGGAGCTAACTATGGCTACACCTTC. Protein sequence: CACIVMGANYGYTF.

The V call is TRBV3-1 (or the pseudogene TRBV3-2), the J call TRBJ1-1, with a possible D match to TRBD1 (5 bases). Per the germline V gene, CDR1 is LGHDT and CDR2 is YNNKEL (reference sequence). The CDR3 contains 15 residues. V shed 1 base and J shed 3 bases, with 12 bases lying between them. CDR3 DNA sequence: TGTGCCAGCAGCCAAGGTATAGGGGACTACACTGAAGCTTTCTTT. Translation: CASSQGIGDYTEAFF.

The chain joins TRBV27 to TRBJ1-1; 8 bases are shared with TRBD1. V was pared by 7 bases and J by 0 bases, with 7 bases of the junction left unmatched. CDR1 is MNHEY and CDR2 is SMNVEV in the germline V gene (reference sequence). The CDR3 consists of 15 residues. The CDR3 protein is CASTSRGHMNTEAFF. The CDR3 coding sequence is TGTGCCAGCACCTCCAGGGGGCACATGAACACTGAAGCTTTCTTT.

This clone was seen a handful of times. The chain has TRBV7-9 and TRBJ2-3, with D unclear. The CDR3 contains 16 residues. V was clipped by 5 bases and J by 1 base, with 16 bases between them. CDR1 is SEHNR and CDR2 is FQNEAQ in the germline V gene (reference sequence). The CDR3 is CASSNPMDGGTDTQYF. The CDR3 region has the DNA TGTGCCAGCAGCAACCCGATGGACGGAGGCACAGATACGCAGTATTTT.

The chain combines TRBV18 with TRBJ2-3, with no clear D. The CDR3 length is 14 residues. Trimming stripped 0 bases from V and 0 bases from J, with 4 bases between. Germline CDR1 reads KGHSH; CDR2 reads LQKENI. For the CDR3, the DNA is TGTGCCAGCTCACCACCGGGTAGCACAGATACGCAGTATTTT. Amino acid sequence: CASSPPGSTDTQYF.

This chain joins TRBV11-2 and TRBJ2-7, with D unresolved. This CDR3 contains 15 residues. V lost 5 bases and J 3 bases, leaving 17 bases between the germline ends. Germline V gene data show CDR1 as SGHAT and CDR2 as FQNNGV. The CDR3 reads CASSPRVGISYEQYF. Here the CDR3 DNA reads TGTGCCAGCAGCCCAAGGGTTGGGATTAGCTACGAGCAGTACTTC.

This clone appeared once. V usage is TRBV7-2 and J usage is TRBJ1-6; maybe TRBD1 (6 bases). CDR3 length equals 14 residues. V dropped 1 base and J dropped 7 bases, with 8 bases sitting between them. Germline V CDR1 and CDR2: SGHTA, FQGNSA. The CDR3 DNA follows: TGTGCCAGCAGCTTAGGACAGGACAATTCACCCCTCCACTTT. Residues: CASSLGQDNSPLHF.

This chain links TRBV7-3 with TRBJ1-2; no reliable D call. Germline loops: CDR1 SGHTA, CDR2 FQGTGA. V was clipped by 5 bases and J by 6 bases, with 13 bases between them. CDR3 length equals 13 residues. The CDR3 protein is CASSLEGIHGYTF. CDR3 bases: TGTGCCAGCAGCCTAGAGGGCATTCATGGCTACACCTTC.

The chain recombines TRBV11-2 with TRBJ2-1; D gene unclear. The CDR3 is made up of 14 amino acids. The germline V gene encodes CDR1 SGHAT and CDR2 FQNNGV. Trimming shortened V by 0 bases and J by 7 bases, and 10 bases separated the two germline ends. The CDR3, as DNA: TGTGCCAGCAGCTTAGACTTGGGATTAAATGAGCAGTTCTTC. Amino acid sequence: CASSLDLGLNEQFF.

The chain joins TRBV25-1 to TRBJ1-4; tentatively, D is TRBD1 (6 bases). From germline, CDR1 is MGHDK and CDR2 SYGVNS. The V and J ends lost 5 bases and 12 bases respectively, with 25 bases between them. The CDR3 runs to 16 residues. CDR3 residues: CASSPPHWTEGGELFF. CDR3 coding DNA: TGTGCCAGCAGTCCCCCACACTGGACAGAGGGGGGAGAACTGTTTTTT.

V gene TRBV7-9 combines with J gene TRBJ1-2; 8 nucleotides agree with TRBD1. Trimming at V came to 5 bases and at J to 7 bases, leaving 6 bases not matched to a gene. CDR3 length equals 13 residues. The germline V gene encodes CDR1 SEHNR and CDR2 FQNEAQ (reference sequence). The CDR3 bases are TGTGCCAGCAGCCATCAGGGGGCGTTTGGCTACACCTTC. It codes for CASSHQGAFGYTF.

Here the CDR3 DNA reads TGTGCCAGTAGTATAGTTGTGGGTCTCGGGCCTGAAGCTTTCTTT. Translation gives CASSIVVGLGPEAFF. The chain uses TRBV19 and TRBJ1-1; D unclear. The CDR3 sequence is 15 residues long. CDR1 LNHDA and CDR2 SQIVND come from the germline V gene (reference sequence). Trimming shortened V by 1 base and J by 6 bases, and 15 bases separated the two germline ends.

This chain uses TRBV7-2 with TRBJ1-2, with TRBD1 matching over 12 bases. The germline V gene has CDR1 SGHTA and CDR2 FQGNSA. The CDR3 sequence is 15 residues long. After removal of 4 bases from V and 7 bases from J, the junction contained 7 bases not matched to a gene. CDR3 sequence: CASSSGGQGASGYTF. CDR3 nucleotide sequence: TGTGCCAGCAGCTCTGGGGGACAGGGGGCGTCTGGCTACACCTTC.

This clone was seen just once. The genes are TRBV4-1 and TRBJ1-2; D is uncertain. CDR3 length: 15 residues. Germline V gene data show CDR1 as MGHRA and CDR2 as YSYEKL. V was cut by 0 bases and J by 4 bases, with 12 bases left in between. CDR3 DNA: TGCGCCAGCAGCCAAGATGCTCGGGAGCCCTATGGCTACACCTTC. Translation: CASSQDAREPYGYTF.